This section outlines one T cell receptor (beta chain) sequence together with its context. The record originates from a study of blood T cell repertoires in COVID-19. Study-level information: The cDNA or gDNA used as material had been derived from T cells, B-cell-depleted T cells, or PBMCs.

In germline, CDR1 is SNHLY, CDR2 FYNNEI. The V and J ends lost 3 bases and 0 bases respectively, with 11 bases between them. This CDR3 has 16 residues. Data came from immunoSEQ multiplex PCR; TCRdb stores just in-frame clones and leaves some out. The sample has under 65,000 clones, approximately 78% seen once. Sequencing input: peripheral blood. This chain joins TRBV2 and TRBJ1-4; D may be TRBD1 (6 bases). The TCR comes from a man aged 55 to 69 with COVID-19, enrolled during active disease. The CDR3 spells CASSEDRPTTNEKLFF. The CDR3 DNA sequence: TGTGCCAGCAGTGAGGACAGACCAACAACTAATGAAAAACTGTTTTTT.